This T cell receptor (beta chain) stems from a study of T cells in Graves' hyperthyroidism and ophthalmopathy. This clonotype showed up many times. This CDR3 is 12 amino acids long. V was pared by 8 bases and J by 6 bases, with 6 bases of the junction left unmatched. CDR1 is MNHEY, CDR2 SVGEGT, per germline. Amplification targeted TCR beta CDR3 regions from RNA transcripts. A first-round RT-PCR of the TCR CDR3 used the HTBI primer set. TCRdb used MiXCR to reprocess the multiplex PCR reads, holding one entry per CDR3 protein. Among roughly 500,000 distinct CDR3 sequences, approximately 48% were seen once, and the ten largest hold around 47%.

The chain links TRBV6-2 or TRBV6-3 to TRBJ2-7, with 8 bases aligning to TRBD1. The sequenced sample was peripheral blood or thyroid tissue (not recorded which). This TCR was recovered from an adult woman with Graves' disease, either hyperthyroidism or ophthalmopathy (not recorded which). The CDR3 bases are TGTGCCAGCGGAAGGACAGGGATCGAGCAGTACTTC. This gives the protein CASGRTGIEQYF.